The 25 T cell receptor beta chains given below trace back to one sample, sequenced in a study of technical replicates of blood from a few donors. Sequencing was performed with immunoSEQ multiplex PCR; in TCRdb, only in-frame clones are kept and a portion is missing. The data contain about 84,000 clones, approximately 93% of them singletons. Sample: T cells isolated from PBMCs. Receptors originate from a human donor in good health.

The chain employs TRBV28 and TRBJ2-3; TRBD2 might be the D (6 bases). CDR1 MDHEN and CDR2 SYDVKM come from the germline V gene. The CDR3 is 17 amino acids. Trimming left V 4 bases short and J 2 bases short, with 19 bases between. The CDR3, as DNA: TGTGCCAGCAGTTACTCCCCAGGTAGCGGAGACACAGATACGCAGTATTTT. It encodes CASSYSPGSGDTDTQYF.

V gene TRBV7-8 combines with J gene TRBJ2-2; 11 positions agree with TRBD2. The germline V gene has CDR1 SGHVS and CDR2 FQNEAQ. The CDR3 loop spans 17 amino acids. The J segment lost 7 bases and the V segment lost 5 bases, leaving 12 bases of the junction unmatched. The CDR3 sequence: CASSPKRLAGGGGELFF. As DNA, the CDR3 is TGTGCCAGCAGCCCAAAGCGCCTAGCGGGAGGTGGCGGGGAGCTGTTTTTT.

The gene calls are TRBV15 and TRBJ2-7, with D hard to call. Trimming removed 1 base at V and 8 bases at J, with 15 bases between. The germline CDR1 and CDR2 sequences are LNHNV and YYDKDF (reference sequence). The CDR3 extends over 14 amino acids. The CDR3 is CATSRVNQMNKQYF. The CDR3 DNA reads as TGTGCCACCAGCAGAGTAAACCAAATGAACAAGCAGTACTTC.

The rearrangement uses TRBV2 and TRBJ2-7, with a possible D match to TRBD2 (5 bases). This CDR3 contains 15 residues. V lost 6 bases and J lost 0, with 15 bases in between. Germline V gene lookup returns CDR1 SNHLY and CDR2 FYNNEI. The CDR3 sequence: CASSKGLLLSYEQYF. The CDR3 bases are TGTGCCAGCAGCAAAGGACTGCTACTCTCCTACGAGCAGTACTTC.

This rearrangement joins TRBV28 to TRBJ2-7; 7 bases agree with TRBD2. V gave up 4 bases and J gave up 4 bases; unmatched junction bases: 4. The germline V gene encodes CDR1 MDHEN and CDR2 SYDVKM. The CDR3 has 13 amino acids. The CDR3 protein is CASSSGGKYEQYF. Here the CDR3 DNA reads TGTGCCAGCAGTTCGGGAGGAAAATACGAGCAGTACTTC.

This chain joins TRBV5-1 and TRBJ2-7; maybe TRBD1 (5 bases). The CDR3 runs 15 residues. The V end lost 3 bases, the J end lost 4 bases, and 17 bases lay between the germline ends. Germline assignment: CDR1 SGHRS and CDR2 YFSETQ. CDR3 DNA: TGCGCCAGCAGCTCCCGAAATTCCCCAGGGTACGAGCAGTACTTC. It codes for CASSSRNSPGYEQYF. Drawing the rest from reference TRBV5-1 and TRBJ2-7, the complete variable domain is KAGVTQTPRYLIKTRGQQVTLSCSPISGHRSVSWYQQTPGQGLQFLFEYFSETQRNKGNFPGRFSGRQFSNSRSEMNVSTLELGDSALYLCASSSRNSPGYEQYFGPGTRLTVT.

This sequence joins TRBV5-1 and TRBJ2-7, with D possibly being TRBD1 (6 bases). The CDR3 has 14 residues. CDR1 is SGHRS and CDR2 is YFSETQ in the germline V gene. The V end was cut by 4 bases, the J end by 0 bases, with 11 bases between. The CDR3 loop is CASSPGQHSYEQYF. CDR3 DNA sequence: TGCGCCAGCAGCCCCGGACAGCACTCCTACGAGCAGTACTTC. Based on the CDR3 plus reference TRBV5-1 and TRBJ2-7, the full variable domain is KAGVTQTPRYLIKTRGQQVTLSCSPISGHRSVSWYQQTPGQGLQFLFEYFSETQRNKGNFPGRFSGRQFSNSRSEMNVSTLELGDSALYLCASSPGQHSYEQYFGPGTRLTVT.

This rearrangement joins TRBV5-6 to TRBJ2-1, with D possibly matching TRBD1 (6 bases). This CDR3 is built from 14 residues. Germline V gives CDR1 SGHDT, CDR2 YYEEEE. Trimming removed 1 base at V and 4 bases at J, with 9 bases between. The CDR3 sequence is CASSLTGRYNEQFF. In nucleotides, the CDR3 is TGTGCCAGCAGCTTGACAGGGCGATACAATGAGCAGTTCTTC.

The gene calls are TRBV5-1 and TRBJ2-6; TRBD1 agrees at 7 bases. In germline, CDR1 is SGHRS, CDR2 YFSETQ. The trim removed 4 bases at V and 2 bases at J, leaving 3 bases unmatched. This CDR3 is 15 amino acids long. CDR3: CASSQGQAGANVLTF. The CDR3 DNA reads as TGCGCCAGCAGCCAAGGACAGGCTGGGGCCAACGTCCTGACTTTC.

The J gene is TRBJ2-7, the V gene TRBV27, with D maybe TRBD1 (5 bases). The CDR3 runs 12 residues. CDR1 and CDR2 (germline): MNHEY, SMNVEV (reference sequence). V gave up 8 bases and J gave up 4 bases, with 12 bases separating them. The CDR3 DNA sequence: TGTGCCAGCGGATTGGGGCCGTACGAGCAGTACTTC. Protein: CASGLGPYEQYF.

This clone was found once. The genes are TRBV7-9 and TRBJ2-3, with 9 bases matching TRBD2. V dropped 3 bases and J dropped 3; count of bases not matched to a gene: 4. The CDR3 extends over 15 amino acids. Germline values: CDR1 SEHNR, CDR2 FQNEAQ (reference sequence). CDR3 in DNA: TGTGCCAGCAGCTTTGCGGGAGGGCCGACAGATACGCAGTATTTT. It specifies CASSFAGGPTDTQYF. The entire variable domain, with the rest obtained from reference TRBV7-9 and TRBJ2-3, is as follows: DTGVSQNPRHKITKRGQNVTFRCDPISEHNRLYWYRQTLGQGPEFLTYFQNEAQLEKSRLLSDRFSAERPKGSFSTLEIQRTEQGDSAMYLCASSFAGGPTDTQYFGPGTRLTVL.

CDR3 sequence (DNA): TGTGCCAGCAGTTTAACACGGCAGGGCCCCTACGAGCAGTACTTC. Translation gives CASSLTRQGPYEQYF. V gene TRBV27 combines with J gene TRBJ2-7, with D maybe TRBD1 (5 bases). Trimming shortened V by 2 bases and J by 2 bases, and 13 bases separated the two germline ends. Germline CDR1 and CDR2: MNHEY and SMNVEV (reference sequence). The CDR3 covers 15 residues.

The chain employs TRBV27 and TRBJ2-7; 8 bases match TRBD1. V shed 6 bases, J shed 3 bases, and the junction held 7 bases outside the gene matches. The CDR3 is made up of 14 amino acids. CDR1 is MNHEY and CDR2 is SMNVEV in the germline V gene (reference sequence). In nucleotides, the CDR3 is TGTGCCAGCAGCAGAACAGGGGGGAACTACGAGCAGTACTTC. Protein product: CASSRTGGNYEQYF.

The table lists this clone with a count of one. The rearrangement joins TRBV6-5 to TRBJ2-2; a weak D match, TRBD2 (6 bases). V was clipped by 6 bases and J by 1 base, with 12 bases between them. The germline V gene encodes CDR1 MNHEY and CDR2 SVGAGI. The CDR3 is made up of 15 amino acids. CDR3 in amino acids: CASSAASENTGELFF. CDR3 sequence (DNA): TGTGCCAGCAGCGCAGCTAGCGAGAACACCGGGGAGCTGTTTTTT.

The V gene is TRBV7-8, the J gene TRBJ1-2, with 7 nucleotides matching TRBD1. CDR1 SGHVS and CDR2 FQNEAQ come from the germline V gene. This CDR3 region has 17 residues. The ends lost 4 bases at V and 5 bases at J; junction bases unmatched: 16. The DNA of the CDR3 is TGTGCCAGCAGCTCAGGGGACCCTGGGACAGCGGTTTATGGCTACACCTTC. The encoded protein is CASSSGDPGTAVYGYTF.

V and J are TRBV2 and TRBJ1-5; 8 bases agree with TRBD1. The ends lost 8 bases at V and 0 bases at J; junction bases unmatched: 6. CDR1 is SNHLY, CDR2 FYNNEI, per germline. CDR3 length equals 15 residues. The CDR3 spells CASSRDRSSNQPQHF. DNA for the CDR3: TGTGCCAGCTCCCGGGACAGGAGTAGCAATCAGCCCCAGCATTTT.

The V and J genes are TRBV27 and TRBJ2-1; 10 nucleotides align to TRBD2. Germline V gene lookup returns CDR1 MNHEY and CDR2 SMNVEV (reference sequence). Trimming cost V 3 bases and J 6 bases; bases outside gene matches: 5. The CDR3 is made up of 15 amino acids. The CDR3 nucleotides are TGTGCCAGCAGTTTCGGGACTAGCGTGGTCAATGAGCAGTTCTTC. Translation gives CASSFGTSVVNEQFF.

V is TRBV5-4 and J is TRBJ1-1; TRBD1 agrees at 7 bases. The length of the CDR3 is 13 residues. V was clipped by 1 base and J by 4 bases; unmatched bases: 1. Germline assignment: CDR1 SGHNT and CDR2 YYREEE (reference sequence). Here the CDR3 DNA reads TGTGCCAGCAGCTTGACAGGGGCCACTGAAGCTTTCTTT. This translates into CASSLTGATEAFF.

The chain employs TRBV4-1 and TRBJ2-1, with D perhaps TRBD2 (6 bases). V lost 2 bases and J lost 9, with 23 bases in between. CDR1 and CDR2 from the germline V gene are MGHRA and YSYEKL. The CDR3 totals 17 residues. CDR3 protein: CASSQPPGAGSIGEQFF. In DNA, the CDR3 is TGCGCCAGCAGCCAACCCCCGGGCGCGGGATCCATCGGTGAGCAGTTCTTC.

The V and J genes are TRBV11-2 and TRBJ1-2; TRBD1 matches 7 bases. CDR1 and CDR2 (germline): SGHAT, FQNNGV. Unmatched junction bases numbered 5, after V lost 5 bases and J lost 5 bases. This CDR3 contains 13 residues. Written as DNA, the CDR3 is TGTGCCAGCAGCCCAGGGGGTTTATATGGCTACACCTTC. Protein product: CASSPGGLYGYTF.

The V call is TRBV4-1, the J call TRBJ1-4; D not certain. V was shortened by 3 bases and J by 0 bases, with 8 bases between the two germline ends. CDR1 and CDR2 (germline): MGHRA, YSYEKL. The CDR3 spans 15 residues. The CDR3 here is CASSQRLATNEKLFF. The CDR3 DNA reads as TGCGCCAGCAGCCAGAGACTCGCAACTAATGAAAAACTGTTTTTT.

The V gene is TRBV5-4, the J gene TRBJ2-7; TRBD2 matches at 9 bases. The CDR3 covers 17 residues. V was pared by 1 base and J by 6 bases, with 14 bases of the junction left unmatched. Germline-derived CDR1 and CDR2 are SGHNT and YYREEE (reference sequence). The chain's CDR3 is CASSLKVRRAGGTEQYF. The CDR3 nucleotides are TGTGCCAGCAGCTTGAAGGTTCGCCGGGCGGGGGGGACCGAGCAGTACTTC.

J is TRBJ1-1 and V is TRBV10-1; D possibly corresponds to TRBD1 (6 bases). The CDR3 spans 17 residues. The V end lost 6 bases, the J end lost 4 bases, and 24 bases lay between the germline ends. Germline V gene data show CDR1 as WNHNN and CDR2 as SYGVQD (reference sequence). CDR3 nucleotides: TGCGCCAGCAGCGCAACTAACCCTTTTGGGGGCATCACTGAAGCTTTCTTT. As protein: CASSATNPFGGITEAFF.

The chain links TRBV7-3 to TRBJ2-7; the match to TRBD1 covers 9 bases. V shed 1 base, J shed 2 bases, and the junction held 6 bases outside the gene matches. The CDR3 is 16 amino acids. The germline gives CDR1 SGHTA, CDR2 FQGTGA. CDR3 sequence: CASSLRPGQGTYEQYF. The CDR3 bases are TGTGCCAGCAGCTTAAGGCCGGGACAGGGAACCTACGAGCAGTACTTC.

This clone is a singleton in its sample. The gene calls are TRBV7-9 and TRBJ2-3, with a possible D match to TRBD2 (6 bases). V lost 4 bases to trimming and J lost 5 bases, with 22 bases between them. The CDR3 is 17 amino acids. Germline CDR1 reads SEHNR; CDR2 reads FQNEAQ (reference sequence). The CDR3 loop is CASSSLGLSPPKDTQYF. As DNA, the CDR3 is TGTGCCAGCAGCTCCCTTGGACTATCCCCCCCGAAAGATACGCAGTATTTT.